The rows below give T cell receptor beta chains drawn from one sample of a study of blood T cell repertoires in COVID-19. The repertoire was sequenced with immunoSEQ multiplex PCR; TCRdb's copy has only in-frame clones and lacks some. The sample has about 130,000 clones; roughly 80% are singletons. The source material was peripheral blood. These receptor sequences come from a woman aged 60 to 75 with acute or convalescent COVID-19. CDR3s include the opening cysteine and the closing phenylalanine or tryptophan. A D gene is named only where the DNA matches it firmly. Clone size is shown for a subset of rows, as once, few, many or a class of expanded clone.

d_gene	j_gene	v_gene	abundance	CDR3aa	CDR3nt
TRBD1	TRBJ1-2	TRBV19	-	CASSMVSGGGGYGYTF	TGTGCCAGTAGTATGGTATCAGGGGGCGGCGGCTATGGCTACACCTTC
-	TRBJ2-7	TRBV6-5	-	CASRGWEIYEQYF	TGTGCCAGCAGGGGTTGGGAGATTTACGAGCAGTACTTC
TRBD1	TRBJ2-6	TRBV4-1	-	CASSAPGQGTGANVLTF	TGCGCCAGCAGCGCTCCGGGACAGGGGACTGGGGCCAACGTCCTGACTTTC
-	TRBJ1-1	TRBV7-9	once	CACVEGSDTEAFF	TGTGCCTGTGTGGAGGGGAGTGACACTGAAGCTTTCTTT
TRBD1	TRBJ1-6	TRBV5-4	-	CASSYRGQGNSPLHF	TGTGCCAGCAGCTATCGTGGACAGGGTAATTCACCCCTCCACTTT
-	TRBJ1-5	TRBV11-2	-	CASSLDLSGAGLGQHF	TGTGCCAGCAGCTTAGATCTGTCAGGGGCCGGGCTGGGACAGCATTTT
-	TRBJ1-6	TRBV6-6	-	CASTPGQGVTPLHF	TGTGCCAGCACCCCGGGACAAGGAGTTACACCCCTCCACTTT
TRBD1	TRBJ1-1	TRBV19	-	CASSPIQGGNTEAFF	TGTGCCAGTAGCCCGATCCAGGGGGGGAACACTGAAGCTTTCTTT
-	TRBJ1-2	TRBV5-1	once	CASSLDPVSGYGYTF	TGCGCCAGCAGTTTGGATCCAGTCTCGGGGTATGGCTACACCTTC
TRBD1	TRBJ1-1	TRBV5-1	-	CASSPWGTGALNTEAFF	TGCGCCAGCAGCCCCTGGGGGACAGGGGCCTTGAACACTGAAGCTTTCTTT
-	TRBJ1-6	TRBV5-6	-	CASSLVRGGSPLHF	TGTGCCAGCAGCTTGGTCAGGGGCGGTTCACCCCTCCACTTT
TRBD2	TRBJ2-2	TRBV27	-	CASRQRGVNGELFF	TGTGCCAGCAGACAGCGGGGGGTTAACGGGGAGCTGTTTTTT
TRBD2	TRBJ2-1	TRBV6-1	-	CASSAPANRGGINNEQFF	TGTGCCAGCAGTGCTCCGGCGAATCGGGGGGGAATAAACAATGAGCAGTTCTTC
-	TRBJ1-2	TRBV6-5	-	CASSPTSNLDYGYTF	TGTGCCAGCAGTCCGACATCGAATCTCGACTATGGCTACACCTTC
-	TRBJ1-2	TRBV12-2	-	CASRLGPNTGTPYGYTF	TGTGCAAGTCGCTTAGGCCCTAATACCGGGACACCTTATGGCTACACCTTC
TRBD1	TRBJ1-1	TRBV10-3	-	CAIRDQGVRNTEAFF	TGTGCCATCAGAGACCAGGGGGTCAGGAACACTGAAGCTTTCTTT
-	TRBJ1-2	TRBV2	-	CASSDSTGNYGYTF	TGTGCCAGCAGTGATAGTACGGGAAACTATGGCTACACCTTC
-	TRBJ1-2	TRBV29-1	-	CSVEESQGGNGYTF	TGCAGCGTTGAAGAATCACAGGGTGGAAATGGCTACACCTTC
-	TRBJ1-5	TRBV19	few	CASSSGADTWNQPQHF	TGTGCCAGTAGTAGCGGAGCGGATACTTGGAATCAGCCCCAGCATTTT
TRBD1	TRBJ2-5	TRBV14	-	CASSHRRDRVGTQYF	TGTGCCAGCAGCCATCGCCGGGACAGGGTAGGGACCCAGTACTTC
-	TRBJ1-5	TRBV12-3/TRBV12-4	-	CASSDSRGPQHF	TGTGCCAGCAGTGACTCCCGGGGGCCCCAGCATTTT
-	TRBJ1-4	TRBV5-1	-	CASSFSPGTNEKLFF	TGCGCCAGCAGCTTTTCCCCCGGTACTAATGAAAAACTGTTTTTT
-	TRBJ2-3	TRBV6-5	-	CASSYRTGEDTQYF	TGTGCCAGCAGTTACCGGACGGGGGAGGATACGCAGTATTTT
-	TRBJ1-2	TRBV11-2	-	CASRSDWYGYTF	TGTGCCAGCAGATCCGACTGGTATGGCTACACCTTC
TRBD2	TRBJ2-1	TRBV2	-	CASKLAGSSDEQFF	TGTGCCAGCAAGTTAGCGGGCTCCTCAGATGAGCAGTTCTTC
-	TRBJ1-4	TRBV18	once	CASSPSNLNGAEKLFF	TGTGCCAGCTCACCGAGCAACCTAAACGGTGCGGAAAAACTGTTTTTT
TRBD1	TRBJ1-2	TRBV24-1	-	CATSGAGTEDYGYTF	TGTGCCACCAGTGGCGCCGGGACAGAAGACTATGGCTACACCTTC
TRBD2	TRBJ2-5	TRBV5-1	-	CASSLGTSGKETQYF	TGCGCCAGCAGCTTGGGGACTAGCGGTAAAGAGACCCAGTACTTC
-	TRBJ1-6	TRBV5-1	-	CASSQGSSYNSPLHF	TGCGCCAGCAGCCAGGGAAGCTCCTATAATTCACCCCTCCACTTT
-	TRBJ2-2	TRBV24-1	-	CATSDVRGETGELFF	TGTGCCACCAGTGATGTCAGGGGGGAAACCGGGGAGCTGTTTTTT